This T cell receptor beta chain was observed in a study of blood T cell repertoires in COVID-19. Study context: Acute and convalescent COVID-19 samples came from the United States, Italy and Spain. Sources were T cells, B-cell-depleted T cells, or PBMCs; the material itself was cDNA or gDNA.

The V and J ends lost 2 bases and 0 bases respectively, with 7 bases between them. The CDR3 runs 14 residues. In germline, CDR1 is MRHNA, CDR2 SNTAGT. In the authors' methods: The authors estimated nucleated cell counts from reference gene primer amplification. Sequencing used immunoSEQ multiplex PCR; TCRdb keeps in-frame clones, though not all of them. V, J and clone size are those of that table, while D and trimming were read from the DNA. The sample records about 11,000 clones, 90% being singletons. The receptor was isolated from a human donor in a cohort sampled during active COVID-19. The chain employs TRBV6-4 and TRBJ1-2; D is unresolved. Sequencing was performed on peripheral blood. The CDR3 loop reads CASSDGGSNYGYTF. The CDR3 bases are TGTGCCAGCAGTGACGGCGGTTCTAACTATGGCTACACCTTC.